These T cell receptor beta chains were read from a single sample in a study of blood T cell repertoires in COVID-19. TCRdb's table, derived via immunoSEQ multiplex PCR, lists solely in-frame clones and lacks some. The sample has approximately 70,000 clones, roughly 82% seen once. What was sequenced was peripheral blood. These receptors came from a human donor in a cohort sampled during active COVID-19. CDR3s include the opening cysteine and the closing phenylalanine or tryptophan.

cdr3_aa	j_call	v_call
CASSVSRERNTIYF	TRBJ1-3	TRBV9
CASSLYGGYSGNTIYF	TRBJ1-3	TRBV13
CSASTPSRGAYEQYF	TRBJ2-7	TRBV20-1
CASRSLGRLNYGYTF	TRBJ1-2	TRBV27
CASSARLAGNIYEQYF	TRBJ2-7	TRBV9
CAWSAQGGIYEQYF	TRBJ2-7	TRBV30
CASRDRDSSYEQYF	TRBJ2-7	TRBV27
CASSLALMPFTALWRGPYEQYF	TRBJ2-7	TRBV27
CASTTGQGDPHEQYF	TRBJ2-7	TRBV5-1
CASSLTQGASEKLFF	TRBJ1-4	TRBV7-2
CATSRGGQLTEAFF	TRBJ1-1	TRBV15
CASSASGGLSLGEQYF	TRBJ2-7	TRBV9
CASSTREFPSNSAGYTF	TRBJ1-2	TRBV7-9
CASSPNVGGGEYEQYF	TRBJ2-7	TRBV6-6
CASSPERNQPQHF	TRBJ1-5	TRBV18
CASSFLSSRETQYF	TRBJ2-5	TRBV7-9
CASSVTSGGREQYF	TRBJ2-7	TRBV7-2
CASSLKRGSSYEQYF	TRBJ2-7	TRBV4-1
CASGYHGTDGYTF	TRBJ1-2	TRBV27
CASSRTGGDQPQHF	TRBJ1-5	TRBV18
CASSGQGGSPLHF	TRBJ1-6	TRBV27
CASSLGTVGQFF	TRBJ2-1	TRBV7-2
CASSLAQAPTIYF	TRBJ1-3	TRBV7-9
CASSSRRGEQYF	TRBJ2-7	TRBV7-6
CASSLGGQISGNTIYF	TRBJ1-3	TRBV5-1
CASSPQGAGVYEQYF	TRBJ2-7	TRBV3-1/TRBV3-2
CASSQGSRGAFF	TRBJ1-1	TRBV3-1/TRBV3-2
CASSLEQGDYGYTF	TRBJ1-2	TRBV6-4
CASSQGISYNSPLHF	TRBJ1-6	TRBV6-5
CASSQDLARANEQFF	TRBJ2-1	TRBV4-3
CASSPGYSYEQYF	TRBJ2-7	TRBV6-5
CASSRDRGREKLFF	TRBJ1-4	TRBV5-1
CASSSRLAGGNEQYF	TRBJ2-7	TRBV5-4
CASSFLRRGGLSSEQYF	TRBJ2-7	TRBV7-8
CASRSYGDYGYTF	TRBJ1-2	TRBV4-2
CASSLQGAAGANVLTF	TRBJ2-6	TRBV7-3
CASSQQGVDNEQFF	TRBJ2-1	TRBV5-8
CASSQENTGGYGYTF	TRBJ1-2	TRBV4-2
CASSTGFAGYEQYF	TRBJ2-7	TRBV19
CASSPTSGGTYEQYF	TRBJ2-7	TRBV2
CASSQGQGSLFGKLFF	TRBJ1-4	TRBV3-1/TRBV3-2
CASGTGFPGELFF	TRBJ2-2	TRBV12-5
CASSLVAGGQDTQYF	TRBJ2-3	TRBV5-4
CASSPGGTGVDRGYTF	TRBJ1-2	TRBV7-2
CASSPQTAGTQYF	TRBJ2-5	TRBV7-9